The sequence of this TCR beta chain was determined in a study of blood T cell repertoires in COVID-19. Trimming removed 2 bases at V and 0 bases at J, with 19 bases between. CDR3 length: 18 residues. The germline CDR1 and CDR2 sequences are KGHSH and LQKENI. Clinical history as reported by participants underpinned cohort assignment. Cohort 3 donors counted as recovered after two negative PCRs, clearance, or resolved symptoms. The table came from immunoSEQ multiplex PCR; TCRdb's copy has only in-frame clones and leaves some out. This table holds 350,000 or so clones, roughly 87% found once. The clonotype originates from a woman under 40 who had recovered from COVID-19. V is TRBV18 and J is TRBJ1-2, with a tentative D call TRBD1 (5 bases). The sample comprised PBMCs or T cells enriched from blood (not recorded which). In DNA form, the CDR3 reads TGTGCCAGCTCACCATCAGGGCCTGGAGCTTTCTCTAACTATGGCTACACCTTC. The encoded protein is CASSPSGPGAFSNYGYTF.